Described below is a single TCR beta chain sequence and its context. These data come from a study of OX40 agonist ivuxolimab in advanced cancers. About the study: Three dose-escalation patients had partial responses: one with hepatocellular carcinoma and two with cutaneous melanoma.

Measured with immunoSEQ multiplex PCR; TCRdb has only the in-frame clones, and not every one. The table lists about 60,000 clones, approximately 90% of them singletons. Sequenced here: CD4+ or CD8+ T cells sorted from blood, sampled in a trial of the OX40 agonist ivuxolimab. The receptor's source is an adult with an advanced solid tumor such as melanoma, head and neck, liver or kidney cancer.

The CDR3 spells CASSLTEGGGNGYTF. CDR3 nucleotide sequence: TGCGCCAGCAGCCTCACCGAGGGGGGCGGTAATGGCTACACCTTC. The gene calls are TRBV5-1 and TRBJ1-2, with D possibly TRBD1 on 6 matching bases. The germline CDR1 and CDR2 sequences are SGHRS and YFSETQ. Trimming pared 4 bases from V and 6 bases from J, leaving 19 bases between. This CDR3 contains 15 residues.